The 9 T cell receptor beta chains below come from one sample, sequenced in a study of blood T cells in healthy people across ages. A second PCR of about 6 to 12 cycles used a sample-barcoded 5' primer and a J-beta primer mix. One entry per CDR3 protein results from TCRdb running MiXCR on the 5' RACE reads. The sample has 1.4 million or so distinct CDR3 sequences, less than 45% seen once; the top ten hold around 4%. Sequences were obtained from blood. Receptors were obtained from a woman aged 18-35 years in good health.

This clonotype was counted between two and nine times. This chain connects TRBV9 to TRBJ1-6; 10 bases are a match to TRBD1. This CDR3 contains 16 residues. Germline values: CDR1 SGDLS, CDR2 YYNGEE. Germline trimming cut 3 bases from V and 5 bases from J; bases unmatched to any gene: 5. The DNA of the CDR3 is TGTGCCAGCAGCGCGGGACAGGGGCTCGATAATTCACCCCTCCACTTT. Translation gives CASSAGQGLDNSPLHF.

This clonotype was recorded a few times. The CDR3 is CSASSRESTDTQYF. The CDR3 DNA is TGCAGTGCTAGTTCGCGGGAGAGCACAGATACGCAGTATTTT. The rearrangement uses TRBV20-1 and TRBJ2-3; 7 bases agree with TRBD2. This CDR3 has 14 residues. The trim removed 3 bases at V and 0 bases at J, leaving 3 bases unmatched. Germline assignment: CDR1 DFQATT and CDR2 SNEGSKA (reference sequence).

The CDR3: CASSQYRRADTDTQYF. The CDR3 nucleotides are TGTGCCAGCAGCCAATACCGGCGGGCGGACACAGATACGCAGTATTTT. J is TRBJ2-3 and V is TRBV3-1; TRBD2 is a possible D gene (5 bases). This CDR3 spans 16 amino acids. The V end lost 2 bases, the J end lost 2 bases, and 14 bases lay between the germline ends. Per germline, CDR1 LGHDT and CDR2 YNNKEL (reference sequence).

This chain joins TRBV30 and TRBJ2-3; D remains unclear. V was clipped by 2 bases and J by 2 bases, with 8 bases between them. This CDR3 comprises 13 residues. CDR1 GTSNPN and CDR2 SVGIG come from the germline V gene (reference sequence). CDR3 region: CAWSYGFTDTQYF. CDR3 nucleotides: TGTGCCTGGAGTTACGGTTTCACAGATACGCAGTATTTT.

The rearrangement uses TRBV11-2 and TRBJ2-2; D call uncertain. Germline lookup yields CDR1 SGHAT and CDR2 FQNNGV. Trimming shortened V by 2 bases and J by 1 base, and 14 bases separated the two germline ends. The CDR3 length is 17 residues. CDR3: CASSLIPHMGNTGELFF. CDR3 nucleotides: TGTGCCAGCAGCTTAATCCCCCATATGGGGAACACCGGGGAGCTGTTTTTT.

The chain links TRBV7-8 to TRBJ2-5, with D unclear. The DNA end lines up better with TRBJ2-7; the J call may be wrong. Germline-derived CDR1 and CDR2 are SGHVS and FQNEAQ. The CDR3 totals 15 residues. The CDR3 DNA reads TGTGCCAGCAGCTCCCTGGGGTCTTTGTACGACGAGCAGTACTTC. It specifies CASSSLGSLYDEQYF.

The chain combines TRBV12-5 with TRBJ1-2, with 7 bases matching TRBD1. Trimming took 2 bases from V and 5 from J; bases not matched to a gene: 5. In germline, CDR1 is LGHNT, CDR2 FRNRAP. The CDR3 consists of 14 residues. The CDR3 nucleotides read TGTGCTAGTGGTTTGCCGGACAGGTTGTATGGCTACACCTTC. This sequence encodes CASGLPDRLYGYTF.

Comment on this clonotype: A read error may be the cause here, since a much bigger clone is one base away. The chain combines TRBV28 with TRBJ2-1; D unclear. Looked up from germline, CDR1 is MDHEN and CDR2 is SYDVKM. V was clipped by 7 bases and J by 3 bases, with 4 bases between them. The CDR3 runs 11 residues. CDR3 region: CASTVYNEQFF. The CDR3 DNA reads TGTGCCAGCACTGTCTACAATGAGCAGTTCTTC.

The chain has TRBV6-6 and TRBJ2-1; tentatively, D is TRBD1 (6 bases). This CDR3 has 12 amino acids. Germline V CDR1 and CDR2: MNHNY, SVGAGI (reference sequence). V lost 10 bases and J 9 bases, leaving 16 bases between the germline ends. The CDR3 spells CAITQGYGEQFF. As DNA, the CDR3 is TGTGCCATCACCCAGGGGTATGGTGAGCAGTTCTTC.